The T cell receptor (beta chain) under discussion was sequenced for a study of CD8 T cells in Susac syndrome. Sequencing of TCR beta was performed on blood CD8+ T cells and on blood CD4+ T cells. From germline, CDR1 is MNHEY and CDR2 SMNVEV (reference sequence). The CDR3 loop spans 18 amino acids. Trimming removed 4 bases from V and 1 base from J, with 19 bases in between. Notes on this clonotype: Its target is not known.

Overall study results and limits: The study recognized that its TCR sequencing and HLA analysis covered a relatively small number of individuals.

Reverse transcription used 0.5 to 1 ug RNA and random hexamers. TCR beta CDR3 was amplified by immunoSEQ multiplex PCR. This amplification extended across 54 Vbeta and 13 Jbeta segments. TCRdb analysed the immunoSEQ multiplex PCR reads with MiXCR anew, one entry per CDR3 protein. This sample yields fewer than 350,000 distinct CDR3 sequences, of which approximately 90% are seen a single time; under 0.2% belongs to the top ten. The V and J genes are TRBV27 and TRBJ2-2; a weak D match, TRBD2 (6 bases). The TCR originated in a human donor with multiple sclerosis. The sample comprised CD8+ T cells from PBMCs. The CDR3 spells CASSSSPGRGMNTGELFF. CDR3 DNA: TGTGCCAGCAGTTCCTCCCCCGGTCGGGGGATGAACACCGGGGAGCTGTTTTTT.